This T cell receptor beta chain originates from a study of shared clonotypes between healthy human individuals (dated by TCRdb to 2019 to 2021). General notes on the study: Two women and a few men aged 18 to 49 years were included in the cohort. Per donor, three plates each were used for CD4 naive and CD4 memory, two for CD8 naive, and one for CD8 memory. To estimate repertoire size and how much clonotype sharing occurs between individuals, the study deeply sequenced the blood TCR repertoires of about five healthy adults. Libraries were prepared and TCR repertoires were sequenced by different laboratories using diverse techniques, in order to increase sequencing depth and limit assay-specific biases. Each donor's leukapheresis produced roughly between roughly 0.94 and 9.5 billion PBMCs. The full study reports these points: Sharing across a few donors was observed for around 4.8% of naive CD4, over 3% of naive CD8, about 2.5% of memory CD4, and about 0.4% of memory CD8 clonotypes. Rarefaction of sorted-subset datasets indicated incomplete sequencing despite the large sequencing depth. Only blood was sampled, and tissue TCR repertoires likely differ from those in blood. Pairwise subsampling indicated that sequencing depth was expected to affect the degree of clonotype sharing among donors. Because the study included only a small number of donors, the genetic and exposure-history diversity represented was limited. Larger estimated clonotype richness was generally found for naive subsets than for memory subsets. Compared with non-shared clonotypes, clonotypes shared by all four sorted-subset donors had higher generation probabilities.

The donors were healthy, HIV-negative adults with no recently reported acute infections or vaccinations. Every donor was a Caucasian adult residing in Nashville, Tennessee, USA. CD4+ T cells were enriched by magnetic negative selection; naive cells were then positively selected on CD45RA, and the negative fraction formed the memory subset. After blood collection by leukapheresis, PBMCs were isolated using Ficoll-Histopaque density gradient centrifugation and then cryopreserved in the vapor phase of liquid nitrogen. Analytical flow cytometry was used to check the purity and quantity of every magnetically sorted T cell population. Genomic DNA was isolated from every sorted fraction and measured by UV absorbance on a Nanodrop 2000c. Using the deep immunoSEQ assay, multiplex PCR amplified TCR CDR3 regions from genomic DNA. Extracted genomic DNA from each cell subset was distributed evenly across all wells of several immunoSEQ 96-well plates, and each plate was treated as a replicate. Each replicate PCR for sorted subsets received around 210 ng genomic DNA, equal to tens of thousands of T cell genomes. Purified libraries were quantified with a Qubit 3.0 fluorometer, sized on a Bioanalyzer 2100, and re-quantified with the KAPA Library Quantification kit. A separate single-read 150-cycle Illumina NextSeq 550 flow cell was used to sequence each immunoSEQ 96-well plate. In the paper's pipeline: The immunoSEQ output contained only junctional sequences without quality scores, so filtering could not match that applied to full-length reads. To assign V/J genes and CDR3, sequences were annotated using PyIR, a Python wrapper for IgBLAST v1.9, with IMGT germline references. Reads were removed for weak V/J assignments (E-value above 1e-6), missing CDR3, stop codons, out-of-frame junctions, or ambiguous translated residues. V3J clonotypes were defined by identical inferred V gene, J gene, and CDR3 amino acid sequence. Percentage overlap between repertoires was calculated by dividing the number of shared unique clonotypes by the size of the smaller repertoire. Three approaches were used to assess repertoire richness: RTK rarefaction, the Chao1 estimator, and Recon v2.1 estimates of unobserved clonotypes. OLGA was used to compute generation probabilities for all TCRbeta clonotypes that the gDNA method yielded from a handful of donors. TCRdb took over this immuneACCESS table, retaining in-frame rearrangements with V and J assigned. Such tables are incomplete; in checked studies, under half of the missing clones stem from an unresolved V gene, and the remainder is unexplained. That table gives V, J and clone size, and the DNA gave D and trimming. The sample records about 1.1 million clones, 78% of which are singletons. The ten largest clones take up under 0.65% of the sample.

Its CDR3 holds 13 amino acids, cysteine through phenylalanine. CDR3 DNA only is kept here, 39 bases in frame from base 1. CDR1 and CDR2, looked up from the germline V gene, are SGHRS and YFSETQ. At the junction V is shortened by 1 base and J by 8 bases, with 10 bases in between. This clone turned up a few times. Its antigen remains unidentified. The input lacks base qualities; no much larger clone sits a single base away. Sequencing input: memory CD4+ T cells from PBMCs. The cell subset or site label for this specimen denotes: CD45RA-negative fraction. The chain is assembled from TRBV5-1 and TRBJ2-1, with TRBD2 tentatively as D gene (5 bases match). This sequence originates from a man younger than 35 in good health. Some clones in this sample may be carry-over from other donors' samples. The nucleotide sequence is TGCGCCAGCAGCTTGTTTTCGCGGGATGAGCAGTTCTTC. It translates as CASSLFSRDEQFF.